Listed below are T cell receptor beta chains from one sample, sequenced in a study of vaccination and CD4 T cells after COVID-19. MiXCR was run by TCRdb on the PCR reads, yielding one entry per CDR3 protein. The table has around 19,000 distinct CDR3 sequences, approximately 59% seen once; the top ten hold over 1%. Sequenced here: CD4+ T cells from blood, sampled before SARS-CoV-2 vaccination. The receptors derive from a human donor who had recovered from COVID-19. Each CDR3 is given with its conserved first and last residue. A D gene is named only where the DNA matches it firmly. The size field is filled for only some rows; it gives once, few, many or a size class.

TGTGCCAGCAGGCGACGGACAGGGAGCGGGCAGCCCCAGCATTTT | CASRRRTGSGQPQHF | TRBD1 | TRBV2 | NA | TRBJ1-5
TGTGCCAGCAGTCCCCAGGGTATTGGTAATGAAAAACTGTTTTTT | CASSPQGIGNEKLFF | NA | TRBV6-1 | NA | TRBJ1-4
TGTGCCACCAGTGAGTCGACTAGCGGGAGACCAGAGACCCAGTACTTC | CATSESTSGRPETQYF | TRBD2 | TRBV24-1 | NA | TRBJ2-5
TGTGCCACCAGTGATTTAAGGCAGAACAATGAGCAGTTCTTC | CATSDLRQNNEQFF | NA | TRBV24-1 | NA | TRBJ2-1
TGTGCCAGCAGCCCCCCCGATCCACCCCTCCACTTT | CASSPPDPPLHF | NA | TRBV28 | NA | TRBJ1-6
TGCAGTGCACCGCGCTACCCTGGGGCCAACGTCCTGACTTTC | CSAPRYPGANVLTF | NA | TRBV20-1 | NA | TRBJ2-6
TGCAGTGCTAGAGGGGCTAGCGAAAGGAGGTCCGGGGAGCTGTTTTTT | CSARGASERRSGELFF | NA | TRBV20-1 | NA | TRBJ2-2
TGCAGTGCAAACCAGGGTGTGTTTGGCTACACCTTC | CSANQGVFGYTF | NA | TRBV20-1 | NA | TRBJ1-2
TGTGCCAGCAGTGATCCGGGACAGGGCTCGGCCAAAAACATTCAGTACTTC | CASSDPGQGSAKNIQYF | TRBD1 | TRBV25-1 | NA | TRBJ2-4
TGTGCCAGCAGTTACTCAGCCCGGGCCTCGTTAAATTGGGCCCTCCACTTT | CASSYSARASLNWALHF | NA | TRBV6-5 | few | TRBJ1-6
TGCAGTGCTCCTGATGGGGGATCGATCGGGTACGAGCAGTACTTC | CSAPDGGSIGYEQYF | NA | TRBV20-1 | NA | TRBJ2-7
TGTGCCAGCAGCTCGGACAGGCTGCCGATGAACACTGAAGCTTTCTTT | CASSSDRLPMNTEAFF | TRBD1 | TRBV7-9 | NA | TRBJ1-1
TGTGCCAGCAGTGAACAGCCGGGACAGAACAATCAGCCCCAGCATTTT | CASSEQPGQNNQPQHF | TRBD1 | TRBV6-1 | NA | TRBJ1-5
TGTGCCTGGAGTGTAGGGACAGAGAATTCACCCCTCCACTTT | CAWSVGTENSPLHF | TRBD1 | TRBV30 | NA | TRBJ1-6
TGTGCCAGCAGTTTCCTGGACAGGTATCAGCCCCAGCATTTT | CASSFLDRYQPQHF | TRBD1 | TRBV28 | NA | TRBJ1-5
TGTGCCAGCAGCCCCCTCAGCGGGACTAGCGGGAAAGAAAACGAGCAGTACTTC | CASSPLSGTSGKENEQYF | TRBD2 | TRBV11-1 | NA | TRBJ2-7
TGTGCCAGCAGCCCCCCCAAAGCAGATACGCAGTATTTT | CASSPPKADTQYF | NA | TRBV7-8 | few | TRBJ2-3
TGTGCCAGCAGCGTTACAGGGGACTATGGCTACACCTTC | CASSVTGDYGYTF | TRBD1 | TRBV6-1 | NA | TRBJ1-2
TGCGCCAGCAGCCTTACAGGGGAAATTGGTGGCTACACCTTC | CASSLTGEIGGYTF | TRBD1 | TRBV5-1 | NA | TRBJ1-2
TGCAGTGCGCTCAACAGACTAGCGGGGAACACCGGGGAGCTGTTTTTT | CSALNRLAGNTGELFF | TRBD2 | TRBV20-1 | NA | TRBJ2-2
TGCGCCAGCAGACTAGCGGGAATAGCCGATGAGCAGTTCTTC | CASRLAGIADEQFF | TRBD2 | TRBV10-2 | NA | TRBJ2-1
TGCAGTGCTAGACCTCCTGGGGGTCCAGAGACCCAGTACTTC | CSARPPGGPETQYF | NA | TRBV20-1 | NA | TRBJ2-5
TGTGCCAGCAGCTTAGATCGGAGGGTCCTACTGCAGCCCCAGCATTTT | CASSLDRRVLLQPQHF | NA | TRBV7-8 | NA | TRBJ1-5
TGTGCCAGCAGCCGAGACGGAAGCTATGGCTACACCTTC | CASSRDGSYGYTF | NA | TRBV6-1 | few | TRBJ1-2
TGTGCCAGCAGCTCCGGGGTCGGGTATGGCTACACCTTC | CASSSGVGYGYTF | NA | TRBV2 | NA | TRBJ1-2
TGTGCCACCAGCAGAGTAGGGCTAGGGGTAAGGGCTTTCTTT | CATSRVGLGVRAFF | NA | TRBV15 | NA | TRBJ1-1
TGTGCCAGTAGGGACGGATTTGGCTACAATGAGCAGTTCTTC | CASRDGFGYNEQFF | NA | TRBV2 | NA | TRBJ2-1
TGTGCCAGCAGTGAAAGGAGGCCAGATACGCAGTATTTT | CASSERRPDTQYF | NA | TRBV2 | NA | TRBJ2-3
TGCGCCAGCAGCTTAACCGCGGTAGCGGGAGATGAAGAGCAGTACTTC | CASSLTAVAGDEEQYF | TRBD2 | TRBV5-1 | once | TRBJ2-7
TGTGCCAGTAGCGCTCCTGAGCGTTACGAGCAGTACTTC | CASSAPERYEQYF | NA | TRBV19 | NA | TRBJ2-7
TGTGCCAGCAGCCGCTGGGGGGCTCCACTCGAGACCCAGTACTTC | CASSRWGAPLETQYF | NA | TRBV7-9 | few | TRBJ2-5
TGTGCCTGGAGTGCTTTGGACCGAATCCAAGAGACCCAGTACTTC | CAWSALDRIQETQYF | NA | TRBV30 | few | TRBJ2-5
TGCAGTCCCGAGATAGGGAACTCCGAGCAGTACTTC | CSPEIGNSEQYF | NA | TRBV20-1 | NA | TRBJ2-7
TGTGCCAGCAGTCAGGGGGCGCGCAACTATGGCTACACCTTC | CASSQGARNYGYTF | TRBD1 | TRBV6-2/TRBV6-3 | NA | TRBJ1-2
TGTGCCAGCAGGACGGGACAGGGTGGTGATGGCTACACCTTC | CASRTGQGGDGYTF | TRBD1 | TRBV27 | NA | TRBJ1-2
TGCAGTGCCGGTCGTACAGATACGCAGTATTTT | CSAGRTDTQYF | NA | TRBV20-1 | NA | TRBJ2-3
TGTGCCAGCAGTTCACTAGCGGGAGGGGTCGAGCAGTACTTC | CASSSLAGGVEQYF | TRBD2 | TRBV7-9 | NA | TRBJ2-7
TGTGCCAGCAGTACCCCGGGACTAGCGGGAGGGTACGAGCAGTACTTC | CASSTPGLAGGYEQYF | TRBD2 | TRBV6-2/TRBV6-3 | NA | TRBJ2-7
TGCAGTGCTGACAGCGGGGCGACTTCCTACGAGCAGTACTTC | CSADSGATSYEQYF | TRBD2 | TRBV20-1 | NA | TRBJ2-7
TGTGCCAGCAGCCCGGGGACAGGGGCAAATAGGGCCTACGAGCAGTACTTC | CASSPGTGANRAYEQYF | TRBD1 | TRBV5-4 | NA | TRBJ2-7
TGTGCCAGCAGCCGCGGACTAGCGGAGATGACCGGGGAGCTGTTTTTT | CASSRGLAEMTGELFF | TRBD2 | TRBV6-1 | NA | TRBJ2-2
TGCAGTGCTAGAGCTGCCAGGATTTACAATCAGCCCCAGCATTTT | CSARAARIYNQPQHF | NA | TRBV20-1 | once | TRBJ1-5
TGTGCCAGCAGCGAGGCCAGGGCTGAAGCTTTCTTT | CASSEARAEAFF | NA | TRBV6-1 | NA | TRBJ1-1
TGTGCCAGCAGTGACCCAGGGAAGGGGGTCTATGGCTACACCTTC | CASSDPGKGVYGYTF | NA | TRBV6-1 | NA | TRBJ1-2
TGTGCCAGCACCTCCCAAAACACCATATATTTT | CASTSQNTIYF | NA | TRBV6-2/TRBV6-3 | NA | TRBJ1-3
TGTGCCAGCAGCCTAAGGGAGGGGATCCATCAGCCCCAGCATTTT | CASSLREGIHQPQHF | NA | TRBV27 | NA | TRBJ1-5
TGTGCCAGCAAGTTCTACAATGAGCAGTTCTTC | CASKFYNEQFF | NA | TRBV2 | NA | TRBJ2-1
TGTGCCAGCAGGGAGACTAGCGGGAGCAATGAGCAGTTCTTC | CASRETSGSNEQFF | TRBD2 | TRBV12-3/TRBV12-4 | NA | TRBJ2-1
TGTGCCAGCAGTTTAGGGGACAGGGGAAGGTATGGCTACACCTTC | CASSLGDRGRYGYTF | TRBD1 | TRBV28 | few | TRBJ1-2
TGTGCCAGCAATATTGAGACAGGGGGCACAGATACGCAGTATTTT | CASNIETGGTDTQYF | TRBD1 | TRBV2 | NA | TRBJ2-3
TGCAGTGCTAGGCAGTGGGTTGGCTATGGCTACACCTTC | CSARQWVGYGYTF | NA | TRBV20-1 | few | TRBJ1-2